This is a list of T cell receptor beta chains from one sample in a study of T cell responses to AZD1222 COVID-19 vaccine. Method: immunoSEQ multiplex PCR; TCRdb's copy keeps in-frame clones and lacks some. The sample has some 120,000 clones; 86% are singletons. The sequences come from peripheral blood, collected 28 days after the second AZD1222 dose. The receptor source for this set is an adult who received the AZD1222 COVID-19 vaccine. CDR3s include the opening cysteine and the closing phenylalanine or tryptophan.

>15|TRBV19
CASSILAGGPQPQHF
>14|TRBV9
CASSVGTGVYGYTF
>15|TRBV7-9
CASSFTGGAGSEQFF
>17|TRBV4-1
CASSREEGIANTGELFF
>14|TRBV24-1
CATSDPGEEETQYF
>14|TRBV5-1
CASSRTGFNSPLHF
>12|TRBV3-1/TRBV3-2
CASSFTPSEAFF
>15|TRBV5-1
CASSLEGFMNTEAFF
>18|TRBV3-1/TRBV3-2
CASSGKGVLRGNTDTQYF
>13|TRBV28
CASMPGGNQPQHF
>15|TRBV19
CASSTRGGGNQPQHF
>16|TRBV4-1
CASSQETSITYNEQFF
>15|TRBV5-4
CASSLDMGPSYEQYF
>12|TRBV10-3
CAISPGKSGYTF
>15|TRBV2
CASSETGVSNQPQHF
>15|TRBV19
CASSLRDSHPYEQYF
>16|TRBV3-1/TRBV3-2
CASSPGTGQWDYGYTF
>14|TRBV18
CASSPQNSDYEQYF
>14|TRBV27
CASSLRGMNSPLHF
>11|TRBV12-3/TRBV12-4
CASSLPGELFF
>15|TRBV6-5
CASRRTPEGVTEAFF
>12|TRBV9
CASSPSPRELFF
>16|TRBV10-3
CAISEPRGLSNYGYTF
>13|TRBV11-2
CASSFAGEYTIYF
>16|TRBV5-1
CASSPTPNSYNQPQHF
>14|TRBV9
CASSADEWGEKLFF
>13|TRBV2
CASSEAQITTQYF
>15|TRBV10-2
CASSESGRGNYEQYF
>16|TRBV6-5
CASSYSLAGGRDTQYF
>14|TRBV7-8
CASSLAQQGNGYTF
>15|TRBV5-5
CASSLEGLRNTEAFF
>16|TRBV6-1
CASSGGTRKGIGTQYF
>14|TRBV7-7
CASSLGAPGETQYF